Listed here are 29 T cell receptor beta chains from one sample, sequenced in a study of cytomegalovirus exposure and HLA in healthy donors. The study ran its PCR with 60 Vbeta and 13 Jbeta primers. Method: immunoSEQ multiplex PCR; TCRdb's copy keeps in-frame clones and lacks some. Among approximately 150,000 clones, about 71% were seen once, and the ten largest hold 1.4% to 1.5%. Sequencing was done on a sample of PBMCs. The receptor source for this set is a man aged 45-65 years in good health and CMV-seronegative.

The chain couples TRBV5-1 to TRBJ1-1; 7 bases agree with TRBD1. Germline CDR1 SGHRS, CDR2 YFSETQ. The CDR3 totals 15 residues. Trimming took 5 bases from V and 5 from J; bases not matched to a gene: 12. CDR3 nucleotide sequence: TGCGCCAGCAGGTTGACAGGGCTTCCGGGGACTGAAGCTTTCTTT. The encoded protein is CASRLTGLPGTEAFF.

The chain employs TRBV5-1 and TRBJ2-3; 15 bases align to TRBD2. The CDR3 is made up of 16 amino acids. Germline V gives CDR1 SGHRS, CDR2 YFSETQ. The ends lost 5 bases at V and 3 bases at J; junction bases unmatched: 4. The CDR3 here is CASSAGTSGGTDTQYF. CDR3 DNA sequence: TGCGCCAGCAGTGCCGGGACTAGCGGGGGGACAGATACGCAGTATTTT.

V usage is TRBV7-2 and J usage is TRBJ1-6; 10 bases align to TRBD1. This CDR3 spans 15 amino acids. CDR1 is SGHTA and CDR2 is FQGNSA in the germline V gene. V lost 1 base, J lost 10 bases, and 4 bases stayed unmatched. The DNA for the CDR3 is TGTGCCAGCAGCTTAGGGACAGGGGGAATCTCACCCCTCCACTTT. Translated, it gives CASSLGTGGISPLHF.

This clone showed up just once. CDR3 sequence reads: CSVPLAGEYQETQYF. The CDR3 DNA reads as TGCAGCGTTCCCCTAGCGGGGGAGTACCAAGAGACCCAGTACTTC. The V gene is TRBV29-1, the J gene TRBJ2-5, with 10 nucleotides matching TRBD2. In germline, CDR1 is SQVTM, CDR2 ANQGSEA. CDR3 length equals 15 residues. Losses at the gene ends were 5 bases for V and 0 bases for J; bases not matched to a gene: 6.

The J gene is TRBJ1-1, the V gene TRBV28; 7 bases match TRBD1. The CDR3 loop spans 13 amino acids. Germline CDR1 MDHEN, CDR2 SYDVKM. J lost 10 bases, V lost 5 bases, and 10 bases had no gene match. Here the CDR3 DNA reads TGTGCCAGCAGTGCCAAACCCGACAGGGCAGCTTTCTTT. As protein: CASSAKPDRAAFF.

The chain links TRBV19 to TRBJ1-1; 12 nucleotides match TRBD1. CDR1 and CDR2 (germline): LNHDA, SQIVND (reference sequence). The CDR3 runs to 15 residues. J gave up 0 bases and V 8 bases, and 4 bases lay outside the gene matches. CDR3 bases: TGTGCCAGTTGGGGACAGGGGGCCTTGAACACTGAAGCTTTCTTT. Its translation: CASWGQGALNTEAFF.

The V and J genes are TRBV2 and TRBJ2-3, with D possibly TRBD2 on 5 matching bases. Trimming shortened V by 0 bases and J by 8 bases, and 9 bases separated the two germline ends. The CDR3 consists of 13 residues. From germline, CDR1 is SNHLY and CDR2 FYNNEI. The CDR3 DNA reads TGTGCCAGCAGTGAAGCGACGGGGTCTACGCAGTATTTT. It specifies CASSEATGSTQYF.

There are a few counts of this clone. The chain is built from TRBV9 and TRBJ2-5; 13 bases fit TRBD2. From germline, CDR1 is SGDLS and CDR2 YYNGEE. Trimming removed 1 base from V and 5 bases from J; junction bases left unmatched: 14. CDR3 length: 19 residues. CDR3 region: CASSVQGATGTSGAETQYF. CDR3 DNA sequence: TGTGCCAGCAGCGTACAAGGCGCCACCGGGACTAGCGGGGCGGAGACCCAGTACTTC.

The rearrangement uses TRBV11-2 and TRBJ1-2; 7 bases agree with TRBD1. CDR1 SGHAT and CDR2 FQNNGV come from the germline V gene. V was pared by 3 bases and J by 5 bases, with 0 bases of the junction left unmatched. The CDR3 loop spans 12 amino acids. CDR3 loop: CASSLTGYGYTF. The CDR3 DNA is TGTGCCAGCAGCTTGACAGGGTATGGCTACACCTTC.

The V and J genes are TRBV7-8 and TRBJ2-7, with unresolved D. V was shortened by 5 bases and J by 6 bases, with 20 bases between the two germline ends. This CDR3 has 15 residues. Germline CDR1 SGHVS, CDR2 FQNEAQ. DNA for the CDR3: TGTGCCAGCAGCGACGAGGCGCCCTCCGGCGGCGAGCAGTACTTC. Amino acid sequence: CASSDEAPSGGEQYF.

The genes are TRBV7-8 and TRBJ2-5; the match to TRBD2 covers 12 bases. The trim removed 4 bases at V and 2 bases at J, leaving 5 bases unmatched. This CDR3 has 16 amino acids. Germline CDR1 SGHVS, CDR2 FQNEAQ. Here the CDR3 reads CASSYLLAGGQETQYF. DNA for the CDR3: TGTGCCAGCAGCTACCTACTAGCGGGGGGACAAGAGACCCAGTACTTC.

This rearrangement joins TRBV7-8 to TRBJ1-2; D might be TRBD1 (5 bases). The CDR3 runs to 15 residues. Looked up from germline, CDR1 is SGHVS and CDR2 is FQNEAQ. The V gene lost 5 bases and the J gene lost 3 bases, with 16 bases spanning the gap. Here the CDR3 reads CASSARASGDYGYTF. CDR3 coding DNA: TGTGCCAGCAGCGCCCGGGCCTCGGGGGACTATGGCTACACCTTC. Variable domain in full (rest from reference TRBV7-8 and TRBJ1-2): GAGVSQSPRYKVAKRGQDVALRCDPISGHVSLFWYQQALGQGPEFLTYFQNEAQLDKSGLPSDRFFAERPEGSVSTLKIQRTQQEDSAVYLCASSARASGDYGYTFGSGTRLTVV.

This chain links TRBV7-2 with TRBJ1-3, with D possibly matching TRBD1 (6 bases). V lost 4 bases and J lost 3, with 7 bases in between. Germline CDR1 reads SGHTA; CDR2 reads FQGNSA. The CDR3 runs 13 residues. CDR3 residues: CASSSGVGNTIYF. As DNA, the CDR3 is TGTGCCAGCAGCTCAGGGGTTGGAAACACCATATATTTT.

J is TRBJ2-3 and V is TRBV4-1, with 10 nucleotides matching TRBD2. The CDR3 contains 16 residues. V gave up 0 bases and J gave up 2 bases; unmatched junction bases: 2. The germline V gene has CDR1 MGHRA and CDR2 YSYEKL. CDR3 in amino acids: CASSQDSGGTTDTQYF. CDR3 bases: TGCGCCAGCAGCCAAGATAGCGGGGGGACCACAGATACGCAGTATTTT.

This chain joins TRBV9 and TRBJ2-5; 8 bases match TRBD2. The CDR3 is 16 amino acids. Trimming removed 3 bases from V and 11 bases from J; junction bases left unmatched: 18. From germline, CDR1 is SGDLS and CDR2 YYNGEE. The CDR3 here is CASSEVLTSLRGGQYF. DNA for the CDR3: TGTGCCAGCAGCGAGGTTTTGACATCCCTCCGCGGGGGGCAGTACTTC.

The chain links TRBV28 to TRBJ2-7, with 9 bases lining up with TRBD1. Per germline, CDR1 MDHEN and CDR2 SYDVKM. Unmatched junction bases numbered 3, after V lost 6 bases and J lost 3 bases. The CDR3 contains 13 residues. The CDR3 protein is CASSGTGIYEQYF. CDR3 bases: TGTGCCAGCAGCGGGACAGGGATCTACGAGCAGTACTTC.

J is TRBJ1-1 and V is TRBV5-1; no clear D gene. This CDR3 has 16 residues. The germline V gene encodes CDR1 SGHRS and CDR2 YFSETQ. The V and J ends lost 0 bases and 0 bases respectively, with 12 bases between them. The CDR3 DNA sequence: TGCGCCAGCAGCTTGGCGGGCGGGTTGGTGAACACTGAAGCTTTCTTT. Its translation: CASSLAGGLVNTEAFF.

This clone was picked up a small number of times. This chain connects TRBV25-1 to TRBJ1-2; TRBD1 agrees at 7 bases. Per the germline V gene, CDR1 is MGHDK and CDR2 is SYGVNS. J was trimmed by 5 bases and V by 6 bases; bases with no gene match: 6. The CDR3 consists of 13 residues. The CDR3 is CASSQGDRYGYTF. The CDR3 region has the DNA TGTGCCAGCAGCCAGGGGGATAGGTATGGCTACACCTTC.

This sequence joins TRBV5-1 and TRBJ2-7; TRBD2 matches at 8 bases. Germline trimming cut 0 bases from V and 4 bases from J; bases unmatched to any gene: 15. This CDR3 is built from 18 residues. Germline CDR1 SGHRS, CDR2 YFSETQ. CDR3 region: CASSLAGGISGARYEQYF. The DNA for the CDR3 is TGCGCCAGCAGCTTGGCCGGGGGCATTAGCGGGGCCAGGTACGAGCAGTACTTC.

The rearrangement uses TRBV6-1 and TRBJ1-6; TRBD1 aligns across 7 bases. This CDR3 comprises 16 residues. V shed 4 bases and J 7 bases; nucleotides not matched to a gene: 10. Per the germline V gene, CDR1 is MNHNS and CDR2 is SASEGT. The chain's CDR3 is CASSGRGTAQNSPLHF. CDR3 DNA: TGTGCCAGCAGTGGCCGGGGGACAGCCCAGAATTCACCCCTCCACTTT.

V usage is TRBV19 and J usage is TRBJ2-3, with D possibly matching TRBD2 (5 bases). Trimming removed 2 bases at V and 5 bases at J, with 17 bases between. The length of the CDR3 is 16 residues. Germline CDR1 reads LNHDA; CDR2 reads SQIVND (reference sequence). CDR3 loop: CASSIRGGLAGDTQYF. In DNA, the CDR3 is TGTGCCAGTAGTATACGAGGCGGCCTAGCAGGAGATACGCAGTATTTT.

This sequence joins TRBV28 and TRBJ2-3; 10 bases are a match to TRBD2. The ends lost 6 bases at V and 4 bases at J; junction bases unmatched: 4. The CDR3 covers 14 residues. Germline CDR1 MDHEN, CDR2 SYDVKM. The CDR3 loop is CASRLAGGADTQYF. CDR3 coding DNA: TGTGCCAGCAGGTTAGCGGGGGGAGCAGATACGCAGTATTTT.

In nucleotides, the CDR3 is TGCGCCAGCAGACGAGCGGGGGGGCCAACGGAGACCCAGTACTTC. It encodes CASRRAGGPTETQYF. The chain combines TRBV5-1 with TRBJ2-5; TRBD2 agrees at 10 bases. With V trimmed by 5 bases and J by 5 bases, 9 bases remained unmatched. Germline V CDR1 and CDR2: SGHRS, YFSETQ. This CDR3 region has 15 residues.

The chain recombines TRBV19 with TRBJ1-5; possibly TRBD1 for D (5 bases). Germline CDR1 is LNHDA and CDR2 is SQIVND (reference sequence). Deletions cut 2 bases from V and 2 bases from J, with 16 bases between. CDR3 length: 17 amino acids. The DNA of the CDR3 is TGTGCCAGTAGTATAACTCAGGGTAAGTTTGGCAATCAGCCCCAGCATTTT. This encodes CASSITQGKFGNQPQHF.

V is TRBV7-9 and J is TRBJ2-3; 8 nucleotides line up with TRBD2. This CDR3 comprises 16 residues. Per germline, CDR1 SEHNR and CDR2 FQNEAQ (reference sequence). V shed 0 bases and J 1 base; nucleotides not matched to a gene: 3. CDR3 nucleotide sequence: TGTGCCAGCAGCTTAGCGAAAGCGGGGGGCACAGATACGCAGTATTTT. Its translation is CASSLAKAGGTDTQYF.

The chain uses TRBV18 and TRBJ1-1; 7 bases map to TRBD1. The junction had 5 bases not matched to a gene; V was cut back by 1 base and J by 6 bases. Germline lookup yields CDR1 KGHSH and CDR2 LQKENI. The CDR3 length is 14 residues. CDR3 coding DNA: TGTGCCAGCTCACCACAGGGGGCGGGCGCTGAAGCTTTCTTT. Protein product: CASSPQGAGAEAFF.

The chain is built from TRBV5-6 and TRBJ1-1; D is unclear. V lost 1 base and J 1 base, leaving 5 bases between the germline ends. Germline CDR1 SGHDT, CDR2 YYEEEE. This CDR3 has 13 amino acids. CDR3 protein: CASSLTRNTEAFF. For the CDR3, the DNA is TGTGCCAGCAGCTTGACCAGGAACACTGAAGCTTTCTTT.

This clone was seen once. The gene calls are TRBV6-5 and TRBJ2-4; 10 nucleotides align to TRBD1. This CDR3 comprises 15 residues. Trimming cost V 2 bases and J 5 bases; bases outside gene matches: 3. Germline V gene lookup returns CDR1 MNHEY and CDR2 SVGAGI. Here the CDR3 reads CASSYGDRGENIQYF. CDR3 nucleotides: TGTGCCAGCAGTTACGGGGACAGGGGCGAAAACATTCAGTACTTC.

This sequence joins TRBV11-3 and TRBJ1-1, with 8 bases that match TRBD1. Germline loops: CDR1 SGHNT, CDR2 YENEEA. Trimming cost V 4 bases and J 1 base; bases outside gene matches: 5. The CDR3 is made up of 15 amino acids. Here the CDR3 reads CASSSGQGENTEAFF. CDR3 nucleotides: TGTGCCAGCAGCTCTGGACAGGGCGAGAACACTGAAGCTTTCTTT.